This T cell receptor beta chain comes out of a study of T cell repertoires in cytomegalovirus infection (dated by TCRdb to between 2019 and 2020). In terms of the full investigation: Because public TCR beta signatures pointed to carriage of CMV infection together with the matching HLA type, the HLA type of each donor mattered for the analysis. Results the study describes overall, beyond this receptor: In both this cohort and an independent roughly 350-donor cohort, the cumulative frequency of public TCR beta family members distinguished carriers of CMV infection plus the relevant HLA type. In the ex vivo response, HLA-C-restricted CMV-specific TCR beta clonotypes were dominant, and in two of eight donors the single most frequent clonotype came from this HLA-C-restricted group.

The instrument given in TCRdb is Illumina HiSeq 1500. TCRdb reprocessed the public reads (quality trimming at Q25 with fastp, clone calling with MiXCR) and kept in-frame beta chains. Rows are unified per CDR3 protein, each entry keeping the most common DNA and genes. In all, the sample holds hundreds of thousands of distinct CDR3 sequences, and about 11% of those were seen once. In total, the top ten clones hold roughly 10% of the sample. CDR1 is given as MGHDK and CDR2 as SYGVNS, both from the germline V gene. V sheds 6 bases and J sheds 8 bases, leaving 20 bases between their ends. Counted from cysteine to phenylalanine, this CDR3 has 14 amino acids. The entry retains the CDR3 DNA only, 42 bases that are in frame from base 1. This clonotype has ten or more counts. Its target antigen remains unknown. Base qualities were left out, and no much larger clone turns up one base away.

The V and J segments used are TRBV25-1 and TRBJ2-7; the D gene is perhaps TRBD1, from 6 matching bases. The sample taken for sequencing was PBMCs. This receptor was obtained from a human donor in good health (CMV status not recorded). Some clones in this sample may be carry-over from other donors' samples. The nucleotide sequence reads as follows: TGTGCCAGCAGAGAGGACAGCCCTACTTTCAAGCAGTACTTC. This sequence encodes CASREDSPTFKQYF.